This entry describes one TCR beta chain. The data were taken from a study of T-cell memory formation after mild COVID-19. At the level of the study: TCR clusters were mostly confined to one donor each.

V trimming: 3 bases; J trimming: 0 bases; junction bases outside the gene matches: 26. Germline lookup yields CDR1 LGHNA and CDR2 YNFKEQ. This CDR3 comprises 23 residues. TCRdb re-called the 5' RACE reads through MiXCR, storing one row per CDR3 protein. The data contain 470,000 or so distinct CDR3 sequences, roughly 25% of them singletons. V and J are TRBV4-2 and TRBJ1-3; 7 bases match TRBD1. Sequenced sample: PBMCs or a T cell subset sorted from them (not recorded which). The clonotype was recovered from an adult woman who had mild COVID-19 (a few samples of this study predate the infection). Cell type and time point are not known. CDR3 sequence reads: CASSQPSPRVGDRILYSGNTIYF. The CDR3 region has the DNA TGTGCCAGCAGCCAGCCTAGCCCGCGGGTCGGGGACAGAATACTTTACTCTGGAAACACCATATATTTT.